What follows are 32 T cell receptor beta chains derived from one specimen sequenced in a study of T cell responses to AZD1222 COVID-19 vaccine. Using immunoSEQ multiplex PCR, the repertoire was profiled, and TCRdb retains in-frame clones only, with some absent. The data contain roughly 110,000 clones, 90% of them singletons. This specimen was peripheral blood, taken on day 0 of AZD1222 vaccination. All receptors come from an adult in good health.

J is TRBJ2-1 and V is TRBV5-6; 8 bases agree with TRBD2. The CDR3 covers 15 residues. Trimming cost V 6 bases and J 2 bases; bases outside gene matches: 7. Germline lookup yields CDR1 SGHDT and CDR2 YYEEEE. CDR3 in DNA: TGTGCCAGCACCCCCTGGCGGGAGGCCTACAATGAGCAGTTCTTC. Protein sequence: CASTPWREAYNEQFF.

The V call is TRBV29-1, the J call TRBJ2-7; the D gene is possibly TRBD2 (5 bases). The CDR3 covers 13 residues. The V end lost 4 bases, the J end lost 3 bases, and 13 bases lay between the germline ends. Germline-derived CDR1 and CDR2 are SQVTM and ANQGSEA. This CDR3 is CSVVPGTIYEQYF. The DNA of the CDR3 is TGCAGCGTTGTCCCGGGAACCATCTACGAGCAGTACTTC.

The chain is built from TRBV18 and TRBJ2-1, with TRBD1 matching over 7 bases. The junction had 6 bases not matched to a gene; V was cut back by 2 bases and J by 14 bases. CDR1 is KGHSH, CDR2 LQKENI, per germline. This CDR3 is built from 12 residues. Here the CDR3 DNA reads TGTGCCAGCTCACCATATAGAGGGGGCGAGTTCTTC. Translation: CASSPYRGGEFF.

The rearrangement uses TRBV5-4 and TRBJ1-2; TRBD1 matches 9 bases. Trimming removed 0 bases from V and 4 bases from J; junction bases left unmatched: 7. This CDR3 spans 16 amino acids. Germline assignment: CDR1 SGHNT and CDR2 YYREEE (reference sequence). The CDR3 region is CASSLDRGQGAYGYTF. In nucleotides, the CDR3 is TGTGCCAGCAGCTTGGATAGGGGACAGGGAGCCTATGGCTACACCTTC.

The chain links TRBV7-9 to TRBJ2-1; no clear D gene. Trimming stripped 5 bases from V and 7 bases from J, with 12 bases between. Germline V gene data show CDR1 as SEHNR and CDR2 as FQNEAQ (reference sequence). The CDR3 has 13 amino acids. CDR3 protein: CASSRASGNEQFF. The CDR3 DNA sequence: TGTGCCAGCAGCAGGGCGAGTGGGAATGAGCAGTTCTTC.

This clone appeared once. CDR3 protein: CASRRDYGYTF. As DNA, the CDR3 is TGTGCCAGTAGAAGGGATTATGGCTACACCTTC. This chain links TRBV19 with TRBJ1-2; D remains ambiguous. The CDR3 extends over 11 amino acids. Germline CDR1 LNHDA, CDR2 SQIVND (reference sequence). Trimming removed 6 bases at V and 5 bases at J, with 7 bases between.

J is TRBJ2-7 and V is TRBV7-7, with 8 bases aligning to TRBD1. Germline CDR1 SSHAT, CDR2 FNYEAQ (reference sequence). V was pared by 4 bases and J by 0 bases, with 5 bases of the junction left unmatched. This CDR3 region has 15 residues. The CDR3 DNA follows: TGTGCCAGCAGCTCCGGACAGGGAGTCTCCTACGAGCAGTACTTC. Its protein is CASSSGQGVSYEQYF.

This clone came up a few times. The chain is built from TRBV24-1 and TRBJ2-1; a possible D gene is TRBD1 (5 bases). Per the germline V gene, CDR1 is KGHDR and CDR2 is SFDVKD. V lost 7 bases, J lost 0 bases, and 15 bases lay in between. The CDR3 loop spans 16 amino acids. The CDR3 nucleotides read TGTGCCACCAGCCTGACAGCTCGAAGCTCCTACAATGAGCAGTTCTTC. Translated, it gives CATSLTARSSYNEQFF.

The chain couples TRBV28 to TRBJ1-4; D is unclear. This CDR3 contains 14 residues. Trimming took 4 bases from V and 7 from J, leaving 13 bases between them. The germline V gene encodes CDR1 MDHEN and CDR2 SYDVKM. CDR3 sequence (DNA): TGTGCCAGCAGTTCCGAGGACGTTGGTGAAAAACTGTTTTTT. Protein: CASSSEDVGEKLFF.

V is TRBV4-2 and J is TRBJ2-7; tentative D call: TRBD2 (6 bases). Per the germline V gene, CDR1 is LGHNA and CDR2 is YNFKEQ. This CDR3 contains 14 residues. V was clipped by 4 bases and J by 3 bases, with 13 bases between them. The CDR3 loop is CASSPRWRGYEQYF. CDR3 sequence (DNA): TGTGCCAGCAGCCCTCGATGGAGGGGCTACGAGCAGTACTTC.

This clone was recorded only once. The rearrangement uses TRBV7-6 and TRBJ2-5; D is ambiguous. The V gene's germline CDR1 is SGHVS and CDR2 FNYEAQ. The CDR3 runs to 12 residues. V lost 4 bases to trimming and J lost 5 bases, with 8 bases between them. CDR3 sequence (DNA): TGTGCCAGCAGCTCGGTCGATGAGACCCAGTACTTC. Translating it yields CASSSVDETQYF.

J is TRBJ1-4 and V is TRBV4-2, with D possibly matching TRBD1 (5 bases). CDR3 length: 16 amino acids. Between the trimmed V and J ends, which lost 4 bases and 5 bases, there was a span of 17 bases. Germline lookup yields CDR1 LGHNA and CDR2 YNFKEQ. CDR3 coding DNA: TGTGCCAGCAGCCTTGAGACGGCAGGGTGGAATGAAAAACTGTTTTTT. It encodes CASSLETAGWNEKLFF.

This clone was detected only once. The chain links TRBV9 to TRBJ2-7; 10 bases are a match to TRBD1. Losses at the gene ends were 0 bases for V and 7 bases for J; bases not matched to a gene: 7. The CDR3 has 15 residues. CDR1 and CDR2 from the germline V gene are SGDLS and YYNGEE. This CDR3 reads CASSVARDRGWEQYF. In nucleotides, the CDR3 is TGTGCCAGCAGCGTAGCAAGGGACAGGGGTTGGGAGCAGTACTTC.

The rearrangement uses TRBV27 and TRBJ1-1; D call uncertain. The germline V gene has CDR1 MNHEY and CDR2 SMNVEV (reference sequence). CDR3 size: 13 residues. V lost 4 bases to trimming and J lost 1 base, with 7 bases between them. CDR3 DNA: TGTGCCAGCAGTTGGAGGGAGAACACTGAAGCTTTCTTT. It specifies CASSWRENTEAFF.

V and J are TRBV7-3 and TRBJ2-5, with D perhaps given as TRBD1 or TRBD2 (6 bases each). Germline CDR1 SGHTA, CDR2 FQGTGA. CDR3 length equals 15 residues. V was cut by 5 bases and J by 0 bases, with 13 bases left in between. CDR3 sequence reads: CASSPGGGYQETQYF. In DNA, the CDR3 is TGTGCCAGCAGCCCCGGAGGGGGGTACCAAGAGACCCAGTACTTC.

J is TRBJ2-1 and V is TRBV3-1 (or the pseudogene TRBV3-2), with 8 bases aligning to TRBD2. Trimming took 3 bases from V and 7 from J; bases not matched to a gene: 11. Germline assignment: CDR1 LGHDT and CDR2 YNNKEL (reference sequence). The CDR3 length is 16 residues. The CDR3 region is CASSHSYGTRRNEQFF. The CDR3 DNA reads TGTGCCAGCAGCCACAGTTACGGGACTAGGCGGAATGAGCAGTTCTTC.

The chain couples TRBV9 to TRBJ1-1; no definite D call. This CDR3 is 16 amino acids long. Looked up from germline, CDR1 is SGDLS and CDR2 is YYNGEE. Between the trimmed V and J ends, which lost 2 bases and 1 base, there was a span of 15 bases. CDR3 region: CASSVEPLGPNTEAFF. The DNA for the CDR3 is TGTGCCAGCAGCGTGGAACCCCTAGGGCCGAACACTGAAGCTTTCTTT. Using reference TRBV9 and TRBJ1-1 for the parts outside the CDR3, the full variable domain is DSGVTQTPKHLITATGQRVTLRCSPRSGDLSVYWYQQSLDQGLQFLIQYYNGEERAKGNILERFSAQQFPDLHSELNLSSLELGDSALYFCASSVEPLGPNTEAFFGQGTRLTVV.

V and J are TRBV19 and TRBJ1-4, with no clear D. CDR1 and CDR2 (germline): LNHDA, SQIVND (reference sequence). Trimming pared 3 bases from V and 4 bases from J, leaving 12 bases between. The CDR3 runs to 15 residues. DNA of the CDR3: TGTGCCAGTAGTATGAAAGACGAGGTTAATGAAAAACTGTTTTTT. The encoded protein is CASSMKDEVNEKLFF. The full variable domain, in which reference TRBV19 and TRBJ1-4 provide the parts outside the CDR3, is DGGITQSPKYLFRKEGQNVTLSCEQNLNHDAMYWYRQDPGQGLRLIYYSQIVNDFQKGDIAEGYSVSREKKESFPLTVTSAQKNPTAFYLCASSMKDEVNEKLFFGSGTQLSVL.

This chain links TRBV24-1 with TRBJ2-1, with D unclear. V lost 8 bases and J lost 0, with 10 bases in between. Germline-derived CDR1 and CDR2 are KGHDR and SFDVKD. This CDR3 is 14 amino acids long. The CDR3 region has the DNA TGTGCCACCACGGCATCGGGCTCCTACAATGAGCAGTTCTTC. It yields the protein CATTASGSYNEQFF.

This chain connects TRBV11-3 to TRBJ2-2; D perhaps matches TRBD2 (6 bases). Germline V CDR1 and CDR2: SGHNT, YENEEA. The CDR3 spans 14 residues. The ends were cut back, 5 bases at V and 7 bases at J, with 14 bases in the middle. CDR3 in amino acids: CASSNRGVGGELFF. CDR3 coding DNA: TGTGCCAGCAGCAACCGCGGGGTGGGCGGGGAGCTGTTTTTT.

The rearrangement uses TRBV18 and TRBJ2-5, with a possible D match to TRBD1 (6 bases). The CDR3 extends over 15 amino acids. CDR1 and CDR2 (germline): KGHSH, LQKENI. The ends were cut back, 3 bases at V and 0 bases at J, with 11 bases in the middle. The CDR3 protein is CASSPRQVNQETQYF. DNA for the CDR3: TGTGCCAGCTCACCCAGACAGGTCAACCAAGAGACCCAGTACTTC.

The CDR3 protein is CATSRDRGREQYF. Here the CDR3 DNA reads TGTGCCACCAGCAGAGATAGGGGTAGGGAGCAGTACTTC. The rearrangement links TRBV15 to TRBJ2-7, with D perhaps matching TRBD1 (5 bases). This CDR3 is 13 amino acids long. The germline CDR1 and CDR2 sequences are LNHNV and YYDKDF (reference sequence). Trimming stripped 0 bases from V and 7 bases from J, with 10 bases between.

V usage is TRBV4-2 and J usage is TRBJ2-1; 12 bases are shared with TRBD2. This CDR3 region has 17 residues. V gave up 0 bases and J gave up 9 bases; unmatched junction bases: 9. Germline V lookup: CDR1 LGHNA, CDR2 YNFKEQ. The CDR3 here is CASSQERLAGERGEQFF. The CDR3 DNA reads as TGTGCCAGCAGCCAAGAAAGACTAGCGGGAGAGAGGGGTGAGCAGTTCTTC.

The V gene is TRBV7-3, the J gene TRBJ2-1, with 8 positions matching TRBD1. This CDR3 contains 14 residues. In germline, CDR1 is SGHTA, CDR2 FQGTGA. With V trimmed by 4 bases and J by 6 bases, 5 bases remained unmatched. This chain's CDR3 is CASSSRQGSNEQFF. In nucleotides, the CDR3 is TGTGCCAGCAGCTCGAGACAGGGGAGCAATGAGCAGTTCTTC.

The rearrangement joins TRBV11-2 to TRBJ1-1; 7 nucleotides match TRBD1. This CDR3 contains 14 residues. Germline trimming cut 4 bases from V and 1 base from J; bases unmatched to any gene: 3. Germline V gene data show CDR1 as SGHAT and CDR2 as FQNNGV. The CDR3 region is CASSWTGSNTEAFF. The CDR3 nucleotides read TGTGCCAGCAGCTGGACAGGATCGAACACTGAAGCTTTCTTT.

The rearrangement joins TRBV6-5 to TRBJ2-5; 10 bases line up with TRBD2. V gave up 6 bases and J gave up 5 bases; unmatched junction bases: 6. The germline CDR1 and CDR2 sequences are MNHEY and SVGAGI. CDR3 length: 14 residues. The CDR3, as DNA: TGTGCCAGCAGCGACCTACTAGCGGGGGAGACCCAGTACTTC. This codes for CASSDLLAGETQYF.

This clone has a single count. The chain carries TRBV19 and TRBJ1-5; D ambiguous. The V end was cut by 7 bases, the J end by 3 bases, with 13 bases between. This CDR3 has 14 amino acids. Per germline, CDR1 LNHDA and CDR2 SQIVND (reference sequence). The DNA for the CDR3 is TGTGCCAGTAATAATCTCGGGGACAATCAGCCCCAGCATTTT. As protein: CASNNLGDNQPQHF.

The CDR3 DNA is TGCAGTGCTAGTTCTTTTTTCTCCTACGAGCAGTACTTC. Its protein is CSASSFFSYEQYF. V is TRBV20-1 and J is TRBJ2-7; no reliable D call. Germline V lookup: CDR1 DFQATT, CDR2 SNEGSKA (reference sequence). There are 13 residues in the CDR3. V was cut by 3 bases and J by 0 bases, with 9 bases left in between.

Concerning this clone: Additional DNA sequences in this sample encode the identical CDR3. This sequence joins TRBV6-1 and TRBJ1-5; maybe TRBD1 (6 bases). Between the trimmed V and J ends, which lost 1 base and 4 bases, there was a span of 8 bases. In germline, CDR1 is MNHNS, CDR2 SASEGT. The CDR3 spans 14 residues. This CDR3 is CASSEGQGNQPQHF. The CDR3 bases are TGTGCCAGCAGTGAAGGGCAGGGGAATCAGCCCCAGCATTTT.

This chain connects TRBV10-3 to TRBJ1-3; TRBD1 aligns across 9 bases. Unmatched junction bases numbered 2, after V lost 2 bases and J lost 3 bases. The germline V gene has CDR1 ENHRY and CDR2 SYGVKD. This CDR3 comprises 15 residues. CDR3 sequence reads: CAISEGTGIGNTIYF. CDR3 sequence (DNA): TGTGCCATCAGTGAGGGGACAGGGATTGGAAACACCATATATTTT.

The V and J genes are TRBV18 and TRBJ1-3; possibly TRBD1 for D (6 bases). Per germline, CDR1 KGHSH and CDR2 LQKENI. This CDR3 is 16 amino acids long. The V and J ends lost 4 bases and 4 bases respectively, with 17 bases between them. The CDR3, as DNA: TGTGCCAGCTCACATGACAGGCAAACGCGCGGAAACACCATATATTTT. It codes for CASSHDRQTRGNTIYF.

The V gene is TRBV18, the J gene TRBJ1-6; D gene uncertain. V shed 3 bases and J shed 8 bases, with 11 bases lying between them. CDR3 length: 14 residues. CDR1 is KGHSH, CDR2 LQKENI, per germline. The CDR3 nucleotides are TGTGCCAGCTCACCTGGGTTTGGGGATTCACCCCTCCACTTT. Translating it yields CASSPGFGDSPLHF.